The rows below give T cell receptor beta chains drawn from one sample of a study of T-cell memory formation after mild COVID-19. TCRdb itself ran the 5' RACE reads through MiXCR, one entry per CDR3 protein. The data contain roughly 380,000 distinct CDR3 sequences, under 30% of them singletons. The sample consisted of PBMCs or a T cell subset sorted from them (not recorded which). The source of these receptors is an adult woman who had mild COVID-19 (a few samples of this study predate the infection). Cell type and time point are not known. Each CDR3 is given with its conserved first and last residue. A D gene is named only where the DNA matches it firmly. The listing skips clone size in some rows; elsewhere it reads once, few, many or a size class.

>few|TRBD2|TRBV4-2|TRBJ2-2
TGTGCCAGCAGCCCTCGACTAGCGGGAGTCACCGGGGAGCTGTTTTTT
CASSPRLAGVTGELFF
>-|-|TRBV14|TRBJ2-7
TGTGCCAGCAGCCAAGATATGGGCAGGGCCCACGAGCAGTACTTC
CASSQDMGRAHEQYF
>-|-|TRBV5-3|TRBJ2-1
TGTGCCAGAAGCTCAAACATCGACTGCTCCTACAATGAGCAGTTCTTC
CARSSNIDCSYNEQFF
>-|-|TRBV9|TRBJ1-6
TGTGCCAGCAGTCCCGGGACCGGATATAATTCACCCCTCCACTTT
CASSPGTGYNSPLHF
>few|TRBD1|TRBV20-1|TRBJ1-1
TGCAGTGCTAGGACGGAGACAGGGGCTGACACTGAAGCTTTCTTT
CSARTETGADTEAFF
>-|-|TRBV7-9|TRBJ2-1
TGTGCCAGCAGCTTAGGCGGGTTCGACTTCTCCTACAATGAGCAGTTCTTC
CASSLGGFDFSYNEQFF
>-|TRBD2|TRBV7-9|TRBJ2-5
TGTGCCATCCGCGGGGGAAGAGAGACCCAGTACTTC
CAIRGGRETQYF
>few|-|TRBV12-3/TRBV12-4|TRBJ1-2
TGTGCCAGCAGCCGAACCTCGGCGGCAGCCCCCTATGGCTACACCTTC
CASSRTSAAAPYGYTF
>-|TRBD2|TRBV20-1|TRBJ2-2
TGCAGTGCTAGACCGACTAGCGGCCCGAACACCGGGGAGCTGTTTTTT
CSARPTSGPNTGELFF
>once|-|TRBV11-3|TRBJ2-2
TGTGCCAGCAGCTTGGGCGCCTGGGGGGCGAACACCGGGGAGCTGTTTTTT
CASSLGAWGANTGELFF
>-|-|TRBV4-2|TRBJ2-7
TGTGCCAGCAGCCAAGATCACCTAGTAGGCACCTACGAGCAGTACTTC
CASSQDHLVGTYEQYF
>few|-|TRBV3-1|TRBJ2-7
TGTGCCAGCAGCCATGCCCGCTCCTACGAGCAGTACTTC
CASSHARSYEQYF
>few|-|TRBV7-2|TRBJ1-5
TGTGCCAGCAGCCACGGGCCGGGTTACAATCAGCCCCAGCATTTT
CASSHGPGYNQPQHF
>-|TRBD1|TRBV7-9|TRBJ2-5
TGTGCCAGCAGCTCGGACAGGGATGGGGAGACCCAGTACTTC
CASSSDRDGETQYF
>-|TRBD2|TRBV20-1|TRBJ2-1
TGCAGTGCTTGGACTAGCTATGAGCAGTTCTTC
CSAWTSYEQFF
>-|-|TRBV2|TRBJ2-7
TGTGCCAGCAGTGAAAGGTCAGGGGAGAGGTACGAGCAGTACTTC
CASSERSGERYEQYF
>few|TRBD2|TRBV7-2|TRBJ2-5
TGTGCCAGCAGCTTCAATCCCCCCGGGCTAGCGGGAGGTAGAGAGACCCAGTACTTC
CASSFNPPGLAGGRETQYF
>few|-|TRBV12-3/TRBV12-4|TRBJ2-1
TGTGCCAGCAGTTTTCAGCTAGACCTGAGGGGTGAGCAGTTCTTC
CASSFQLDLRGEQFF
>-|-|TRBV11-3|TRBJ2-2
TGTGCCAGCAGCTTAGACAGGGGGGCCGGGGAGCTGTTTTTT
CASSLDRGAGELFF
>-|-|TRBV6-4|TRBJ2-3
TGTGCCAGCAGTGGGGACGGAATCACAGATACGCAGTATTTT
CASSGDGITDTQYF